A single sample is the source of the 5 T cell receptor beta chains below, sequenced in a study of cytomegalovirus exposure and HLA in healthy donors. The protocol was immunoSEQ multiplex PCR, while the TCRdb copy is restricted to in-frame clones and leaves out a portion. The sample contains tens of thousands of clones, around 97% of which appear only once. The specimen sequenced was PBMCs. All receptors derive from a woman in her late teens or twenties in good health and CMV-seropositive.

This chain connects TRBV2 to TRBJ2-7; possible D gene TRBD1, 5 bases. Trimming removed 5 bases at V and 0 bases at J, with 20 bases between. The CDR3 is 17 amino acids. Looked up from germline, CDR1 is SNHLY and CDR2 is FYNNEI. DNA for the CDR3: TGTGCCAGCAGTCCCTCCAGGGTCCTAGTCCCCTCCTACGAGCAGTACTTC. It translates to CASSPSRVLVPSYEQYF.

The chain uses TRBV25-1 and TRBJ2-1; TRBD2 matches 11 bases. Germline values: CDR1 MGHDK, CDR2 SYGVNS. Unmatched junction bases numbered 4, after V lost 9 bases and J lost 0 bases. This CDR3 is 15 amino acids long. The CDR3 region is CARRTSGRSYNEQFF. CDR3 nucleotides: TGTGCCAGGCGGACTAGCGGGCGCTCCTACAATGAGCAGTTCTTC.

J is TRBJ2-1 and V is TRBV2; possibly TRBD2 for D (7 bases). Trimming removed 8 bases from V and 6 bases from J, with 14 bases in between. Germline loops: CDR1 SNHLY, CDR2 FYNNEI. The CDR3 length is 13 residues. The CDR3 sequence is CASGRGGVNEQFF. CDR3 DNA sequence: TGTGCCAGCGGGAGGGGGGGGGTCAATGAGCAGTTCTTC.

The V gene is TRBV30, the J gene TRBJ2-3; 11 positions match TRBD2. Germline V CDR1 and CDR2: GTSNPN, SVGIG (reference sequence). The V gene end was trimmed by 2 bases and the J gene end by 0 bases; junction bases not matched to a gene: 4. The CDR3 covers 16 residues. The CDR3 reads CAWSKTSGISTDTQYF. CDR3 in DNA: TGTGCCTGGAGTAAGACTAGCGGGATAAGCACAGATACGCAGTATTTT. Full variable domain (outside the CDR3, taken from reference TRBV30 and TRBJ2-3): SQTIHQWPATLVQPVGSPLSLECTVEGTSNPNLYWYRQAAGRGLQLLFYSVGIGQISSEVPQNLSASRPQDRQFILSSKKLLLSDSGFYLCAWSKTSGISTDTQYFGPGTRLTVL.

The gene calls are TRBV7-9 and TRBJ2-5, with 7 bases lining up with TRBD2. The CDR3 consists of 14 residues. Looked up from germline, CDR1 is SEHNR and CDR2 is FQNEAQ (reference sequence). V dropped 4 bases and J dropped 1; count of bases not matched to a gene: 3. In nucleotides, the CDR3 is TGTGCCAGCAGCTCAGGACTAGTCCAAGAGACCCAGTACTTC. Translated, it gives CASSSGLVQETQYF.